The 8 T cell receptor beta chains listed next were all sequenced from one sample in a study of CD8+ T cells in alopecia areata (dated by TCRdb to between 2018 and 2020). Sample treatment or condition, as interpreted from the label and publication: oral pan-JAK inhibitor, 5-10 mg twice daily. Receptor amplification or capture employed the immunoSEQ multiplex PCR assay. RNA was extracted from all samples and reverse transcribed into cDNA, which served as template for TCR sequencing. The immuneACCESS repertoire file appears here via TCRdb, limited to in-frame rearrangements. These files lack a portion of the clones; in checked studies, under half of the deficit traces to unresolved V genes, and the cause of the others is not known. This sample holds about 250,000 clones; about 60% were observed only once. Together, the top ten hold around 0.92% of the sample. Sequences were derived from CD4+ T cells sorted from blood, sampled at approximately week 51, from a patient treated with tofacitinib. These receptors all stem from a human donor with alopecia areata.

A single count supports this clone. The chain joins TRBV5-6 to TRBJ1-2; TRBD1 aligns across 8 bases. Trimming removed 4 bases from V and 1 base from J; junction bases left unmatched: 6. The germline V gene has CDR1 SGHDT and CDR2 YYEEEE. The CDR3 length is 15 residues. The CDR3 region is CASSPGQDNNYGYTF. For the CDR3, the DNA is TGTGCCAGCAGCCCGGGACAGGATAATAACTATGGCTACACCTTC.

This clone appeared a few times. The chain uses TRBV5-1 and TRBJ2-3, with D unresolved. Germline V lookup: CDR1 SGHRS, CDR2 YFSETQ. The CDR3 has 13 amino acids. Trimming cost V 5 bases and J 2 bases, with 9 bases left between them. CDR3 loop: CASRSGNTDTQYF. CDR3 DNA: TGCGCCAGCAGAAGTGGGAACACAGATACGCAGTATTTT.

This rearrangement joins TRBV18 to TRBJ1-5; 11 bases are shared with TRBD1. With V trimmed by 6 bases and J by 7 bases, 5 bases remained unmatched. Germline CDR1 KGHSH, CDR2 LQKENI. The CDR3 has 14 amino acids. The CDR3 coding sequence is TGTGCCAGCTCCGGACAGGGGGCCCGCCAGCCCCAGCATTTT. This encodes CASSGQGARQPQHF.

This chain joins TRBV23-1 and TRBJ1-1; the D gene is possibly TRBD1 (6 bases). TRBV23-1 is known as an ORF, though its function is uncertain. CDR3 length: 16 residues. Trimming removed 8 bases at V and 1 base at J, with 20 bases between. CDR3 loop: CASVKGDRRENTEAFF. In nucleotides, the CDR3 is TGCGCCAGCGTTAAGGGGGACCGACGGGAGAACACTGAAGCTTTCTTT.

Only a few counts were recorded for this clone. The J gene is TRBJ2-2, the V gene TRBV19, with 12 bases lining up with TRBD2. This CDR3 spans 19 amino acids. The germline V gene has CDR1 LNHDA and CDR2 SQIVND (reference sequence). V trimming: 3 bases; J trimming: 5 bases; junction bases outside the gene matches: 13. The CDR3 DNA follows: TGTGCCAGTAGTATCTCTTGGACTAGCGGGGCCAAACGGACCGGGGAGCTGTTTTTT. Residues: CASSISWTSGAKRTGELFF.

CDR3 amino acids: CASSQDRRERDTQYF. The DNA for the CDR3 is TGCGCCAGCAGCCAAGATCGGAGGGAAAGAGATACGCAGTATTTT. The genes are TRBV4-1 and TRBJ2-3, with D perhaps matching TRBD2 (6 bases). Germline loops: CDR1 MGHRA, CDR2 YSYEKL. The CDR3 covers 15 residues. Trimming left V 0 bases short and J 5 bases short, with 12 bases between.

In nucleotides, the CDR3 is TGTGCCAGCGGAAACAATCAGCCCCAGCATTTT. It codes for CASGNNQPQHF. This sequence joins TRBV7-9 and TRBJ1-5; no definite D call. Germline assignment: CDR1 SEHNR and CDR2 FQNEAQ (reference sequence). Trimming removed 8 bases from V and 3 bases from J, with 5 bases in between. This CDR3 has 11 residues.

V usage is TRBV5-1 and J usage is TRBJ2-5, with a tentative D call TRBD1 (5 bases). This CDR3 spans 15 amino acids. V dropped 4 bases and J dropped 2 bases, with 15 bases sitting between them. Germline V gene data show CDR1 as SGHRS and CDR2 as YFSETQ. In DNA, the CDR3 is TGCGCCAGCAGCGACATGGGGCGGATGCAAGAGACCCAGTACTTC. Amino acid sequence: CASSDMGRMQETQYF. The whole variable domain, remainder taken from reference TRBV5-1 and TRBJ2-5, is KAGVTQTPRYLIKTRGQQVTLSCSPISGHRSVSWYQQTPGQGLQFLFEYFSETQRNKGNFPGRFSGRQFSNSRSEMNVSTLELGDSALYLCASSDMGRMQETQYFGPGTRLLVL.